This passage covers 4 T cell receptor beta chains from one sample sequenced in a study of human T cells and chemical hapten exposure. Sample time point: pre-sensitization, week 0. Treatment given: therapeutic diphenylcyclopropenone sensitization with weekly scalp DPC. TCRdb independently ran MiXCR on the RACE reads; one entry per CDR3 protein. The sample includes 250,000 to 300,000 distinct CDR3 sequences, approximately 8% seen only once; the top ten take less than 1.5%. The sequenced sample was whole blood, obtained in connection with sensitization to the hapten diphenylcyclopropenone (DPC). All receptors come from a man aged 18 to 30 with alopecia areata. Some clones in this sample may be carry-over from other donors' samples.

V gene TRBV3-1 combines with J gene TRBJ1-5; D may be TRBD1 (5 bases). This CDR3 contains 16 residues. Trimming pared 0 bases from V and 2 bases from J, leaving 11 bases between. Germline V gives CDR1 LGHDT, CDR2 YNNKEL (reference sequence). CDR3 residues: CASSQDYGGGNQPQHF. For the CDR3, the DNA is TGTGCCAGCAGCCAAGATTACGGAGGGGGCAATCAGCCCCAGCATTTT.

This clonotype was counted a few times. The J gene is TRBJ2-7, the V gene TRBV13; a weak D match, TRBD2 (5 bases). CDR1 PRHDT and CDR2 FYEKMQ come from the germline V gene (reference sequence). V dropped 5 bases and J dropped 6 bases, with 20 bases sitting between them. The CDR3 spans 15 residues. The CDR3 sequence is CASSVEVGPRVEQYF. As DNA, the CDR3 is TGTGCCAGCAGCGTGGAGGTAGGACCGAGGGTCGAGCAGTACTTC.

This clonotype was detected a few times. This rearrangement joins TRBV5-1 to TRBJ2-1; the D is unclear. Germline assignment: CDR1 SGHRS and CDR2 YFSETQ. This CDR3 contains 16 residues. The V and J ends lost 0 bases and 5 bases respectively, with 15 bases between them. Here the CDR3 reads CASSLEWGISNNEQFF. CDR3 DNA sequence: TGCGCCAGCAGCTTGGAGTGGGGTATTTCGAACAATGAGCAGTTCTTC.

The genes are TRBV4-2 and TRBJ1-1, with D possibly being TRBD1 (5 bases). The germline V and J ends were trimmed by 0 bases and 3 bases, with 11 bases remaining between them. CDR3 size: 15 residues. CDR1 is LGHNA and CDR2 is YNFKEQ in the germline V gene. The CDR3 nucleotides read TGTGCCAGCAGCCAAGACTGGGGGACGCACACTGAAGCTTTCTTT. It specifies CASSQDWGTHTEAFF.